This TCR beta chain is from a study of CD8 T cells in Susac syndrome. After extraction with the RNeasy kit, about 0.45 to 1 ug of the RNA was reverse transcribed using random hexamers. A multiplex approach, immunoSEQ multiplex PCR, amplified TCR beta CDR3 across 54 Vbeta and 13 Jbeta. TCRdb fed the immunoSEQ multiplex PCR reads into MiXCR, producing one record per CDR3 protein. The data show 160,000 or so distinct CDR3 sequences, with just under 95% seen just once and 0.13% held by the top ten. CDR3 length equals 13 residues. Germline values: CDR1 SGHKS, CDR2 YYEKEE (reference sequence). V lost 0 bases and J 7 bases, leaving 10 bases between the germline ends. CD8+ and CD4+ T cells from blood underwent TCR beta sequencing. Controls were healthy donors chosen to match patients in age and sex. Isolation of CD8+ and CD4+ T cells was performed negatively, whereas enrichment of TEMRA cells was done by FACS.

Input material: CD4+ T cells from PBMCs. The chain combines TRBV5-5 with TRBJ2-5; maybe TRBD1 (5 bases). The TCR originated in a human donor in good health. The CDR3 region has the DNA TGTGCCAGCAGCTTGGCGTCTAGGGGGACCCAGTACTTC. Its translation: CASSLASRGTQYF.